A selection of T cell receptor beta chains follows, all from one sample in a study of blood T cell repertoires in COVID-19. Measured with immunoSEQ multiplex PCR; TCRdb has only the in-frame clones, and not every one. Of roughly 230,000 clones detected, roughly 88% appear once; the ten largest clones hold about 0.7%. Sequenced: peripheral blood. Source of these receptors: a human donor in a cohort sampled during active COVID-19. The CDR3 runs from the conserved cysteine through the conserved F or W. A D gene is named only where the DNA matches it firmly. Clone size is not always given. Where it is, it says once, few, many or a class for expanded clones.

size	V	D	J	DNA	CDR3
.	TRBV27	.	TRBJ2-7	TGTGCCAGCAGTTTAAAGGACCCGGGAGCTGGCTACGAGCAGTACTTC	CASSLKDPGAGYEQYF
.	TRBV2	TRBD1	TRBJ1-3	TGTGCCAGCAAGACAGGGGGATCTGGAAACACCATATATTTT	CASKTGGSGNTIYF
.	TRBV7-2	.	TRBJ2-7	TGTGCCAGCAGCCCCCACCAGGCGACCTACGAGCAGTACTTC	CASSPHQATYEQYF
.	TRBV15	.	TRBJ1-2	TGTGCCACCAGCAGAGATGGGTCACAGACACACAAGTATGGCTACACCTTC	CATSRDGSQTHKYGYTF
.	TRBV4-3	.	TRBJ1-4	TGCGCCAGCAGCCAAGACCTAGGTGGGAAACTGTTTTTT	CASSQDLGGKLFF
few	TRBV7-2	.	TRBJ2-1	TGTGCCAGCAGCTTATTACAGGGATCTTACAATGAGCAGTTCTTC	CASSLLQGSYNEQFF
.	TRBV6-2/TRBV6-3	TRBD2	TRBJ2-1	TGTGCCAGCAGTTATGGGCGGGAGTCCTTCAGCAATGAGCAGTTCTTC	CASSYGRESFSNEQFF
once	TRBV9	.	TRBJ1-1	TGTGCCAGCAGCCCCTGGGGGGAAGTGAACACTGAAGCTTTCTTT	CASSPWGEVNTEAFF
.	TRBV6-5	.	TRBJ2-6	TGTGCCAGCAGATCAGGGGGGAACGGGGCCAACGTCCTGACTTTC	CASRSGGNGANVLTF
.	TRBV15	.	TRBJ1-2	TGTGCCACCAGCAGAGATAGAGCCGGTAACTATGGCTACACCTTC	CATSRDRAGNYGYTF
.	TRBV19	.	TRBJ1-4	TGTGCCAGCACCCCGCGGGGGGGAAAACTGTTTTTT	CASTPRGGKLFF
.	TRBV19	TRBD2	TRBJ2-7	TGTGCCAGTCGGGCTAGCGGGAGCTCCATCCCCTACGAGCAGTACTTC	CASRASGSSIPYEQYF
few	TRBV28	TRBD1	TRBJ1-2	TGTGCCAGCGGGGGACGACAGGGTTGGTATGGCTACACCTTC	CASGGRQGWYGYTF
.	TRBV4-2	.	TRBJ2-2	TGTGCCAGCAGCCAAGAACTAGAGGGCGGGGAGCTGTTTTTT	CASSQELEGGELFF
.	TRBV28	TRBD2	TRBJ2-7	TGTGCCAGCAGTTTAGCGGGAGAGTTGTGCGAGCAGTACTTC	CASSLAGELCEQYF
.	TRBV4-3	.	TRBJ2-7	TGCGCCAGCAGCCAAGGAAGGGTGGTATTCAGGGATAGCGAGCAGTACTTC	CASSQGRVVFRDSEQYF
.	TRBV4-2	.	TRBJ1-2	TGTGCCAGCAGCCATATGGGCAGGCGAACAGGGCACTATGGCTACACCTTC	CASSHMGRRTGHYGYTF
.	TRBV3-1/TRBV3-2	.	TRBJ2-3	TGTGCCAGCAGCGCCCGTAACTACTGCGGGAATGTAAGAGATACGCAGTATTTT	CASSARNYCGNVRDTQYF
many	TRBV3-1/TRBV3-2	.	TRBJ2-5	TGTGCCAGCAGCCAAGGAGCGGGTCTCTCAGGGGAGACCCAGTACTTC	CASSQGAGLSGETQYF
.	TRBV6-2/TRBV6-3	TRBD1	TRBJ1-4	TGTGCCAGCAGTTACTCTACAGGGGCGAGAGGAGAAAAACTGTTTTTT	CASSYSTGARGEKLFF
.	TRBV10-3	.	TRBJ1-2	TGTGCCATCAGTTCACAGGGAACGATGGGTGGCTACACCTTC	CAISSQGTMGGYTF
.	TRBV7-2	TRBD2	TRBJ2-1	TGTGCCAGCAGCTTAGCGGGAGCGAGCGGGGGGGGAAACAATGAGCAGTTCTTC	CASSLAGASGGGNNEQFF
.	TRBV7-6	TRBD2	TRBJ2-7	TGTGCCAGCAGCCCCGAGGGAAGCGGGACCCCCTACGAGCAGTACTTC	CASSPEGSGTPYEQYF
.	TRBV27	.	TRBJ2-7	TGTGCCAGCAGCCGGGACACTACCTACGAGCAGTACTTC	CASSRDTTYEQYF
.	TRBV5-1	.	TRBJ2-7	TGCGCCAGCAGCTTCCAGACAGTTCCCTACGAGCAGTACTTC	CASSFQTVPYEQYF
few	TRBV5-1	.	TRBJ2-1	TGCGCCAGCAGCGAGGGCTCGGAAGGTCCCCCCTACAATGAGCAGTTCTTC	CASSEGSEGPPYNEQFF
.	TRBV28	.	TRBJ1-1	TGTGCCACGGAGGCGGGAACTGAAGCTTTCTTT	CATEAGTEAFF
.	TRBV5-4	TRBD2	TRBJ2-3	TGTGCCAGCAGCCCGGCTCGGACTAGCGGGAGAGATACGCAGTATTTT	CASSPARTSGRDTQYF
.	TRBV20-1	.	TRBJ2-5	TGCAGTGCTAGTAGGGGTGGGGTCGAAGAGACCCAGTACTTC	CSASRGGVEETQYF